This record concerns one T cell receptor (beta chain) sequence. The antigen is not known. Amplified TCR beta CDR3 regions came from RNA transcripts. Primed by the HTBI set, a first-round RT-PCR was run on the TCR CDR3. MiXCR, applied by TCRdb to the multiplex PCR reads, yields one record per CDR3 protein. The repertoire has 210,000 or so distinct CDR3 sequences, roughly 17% of them found once; the top ten carry approximately 50%. The CDR3 extends over 13 amino acids. Germline CDR1 is DFQATT and CDR2 is SNEGSKA (reference sequence). V was trimmed by 3 bases and J by 8 bases, leaving 16 bases between them. This record comes from a study of T cells in Graves' hyperthyroidism and ophthalmopathy. Notes on the study in general: Blood also showed most of the thyroid clonotypes that were expanded above 0.001. It was a median 6.5 months before onset that the model predicted ophthalmopathy.

Researchers defined stable Graves' hyperthyroidism as no ophthalmopathy progression within 18 months. The clonotype comes from a man aged 50 to 60 with Graves' hyperthyroidism. The sample comprised blood. This sequence joins TRBV20-1 and TRBJ1-2; tentatively, D is TRBD1 (5 bases). The DNA of the CDR3 is TGCAGTGCTAGTGACAGAGGGGTTCGAGGCTACACCTTC. Translated, it gives CSASDRGVRGYTF.